A single sample is the source of the 23 T cell receptor beta chains below, sequenced in a study of T-cell reconstitution after alpha-beta-depleted transplantation in children. Molecular barcoding with unique molecular identifiers was used for the TCRbeta library. TCRdb used MiXCR to reprocess the PCR reads, holding one entry per CDR3 protein. The sample records more than 200,000 distinct CDR3 sequences, roughly a quarter being singletons. Sequencing was performed on PBMCs, taken before TCRalphabeta/CD19-depleted stem cell transplant. The receptors stem from a girl aged 2-10 years with Fanconi anemia, due to receive a stem cell transplant.

The chain carries TRBV24-1 and TRBJ1-1; D unresolved. The CDR3 consists of 15 residues. The V gene's germline CDR1 is KGHDR and CDR2 SFDVKD. V lost 11 bases and J lost 3, with 21 bases in between. The CDR3 sequence is CAIQSNRGLDTEAFF. The CDR3 nucleotides read TGTGCCATCCAGTCGAACCGGGGATTGGACACTGAAGCTTTCTTT.

This chain uses TRBV7-9 with TRBJ2-7; D is perhaps TRBD1 (6 bases). Germline V gene data show CDR1 as SEHNR and CDR2 as FQNEAQ (reference sequence). The V gene lost 5 bases and the J gene lost 2 bases, with 16 bases spanning the gap. There are 15 residues in the CDR3. The chain's CDR3 is CASSPRQVNTYEQYF. DNA for the CDR3: TGTGCCAGCAGCCCCCGACAGGTGAACACCTACGAGCAGTACTTC.

The chain couples TRBV27 to TRBJ2-7; 11 bases align to TRBD1. The CDR3 is 15 residues long. From germline, CDR1 is MNHEY and CDR2 SMNVEV (reference sequence). Unmatched junction bases numbered 8, after V lost 5 bases and J lost 5 bases. Here the CDR3 DNA reads TGTGCCAGCAGTACCCGGGGACAGGGGGTCCACGAGCAGTACTTC. Translation gives CASSTRGQGVHEQYF.

This clonotype was seen ten or more times. V and J are TRBV12-3 or TRBV12-4 and TRBJ2-1, with TRBD2 matching over 10 bases. V lost 1 base, J lost 0 bases, and 6 bases stayed unmatched. The CDR3 runs 18 residues. The CDR3 bases are TGTGCCAGCAGTTTAGTCGGGGCTAGCGGGAGCTCCTACAATGAGCAGTTCTTC. Translated, it gives CASSLVGASGSSYNEQFF.

This clonotype appeared a few times. This sequence joins TRBV25-1 and TRBJ1-3; D is ambiguous. The ends were cut back, 0 bases at V and 0 bases at J, with 9 bases in the middle. The CDR3 runs 16 residues. The germline gives CDR1 MGHDK, CDR2 SYGVNS. The CDR3, as DNA: TGTGCCAGCAGTGAATATAGCACCTACTCTGGAAACACCATATATTTT. Amino acid sequence: CASSEYSTYSGNTIYF.

The genes are TRBV20-1 and TRBJ1-1; D call uncertain. V shed 2 bases and J shed 1 base, with 11 bases lying between them. Looked up from germline, CDR1 is DFQATT and CDR2 is SNEGSKA (reference sequence). CDR3 length: 14 residues. This chain's CDR3 is CSARWLMGNTEAFF. CDR3 sequence (DNA): TGCAGTGCTAGATGGTTGATGGGGAACACTGAAGCTTTCTTT.

This clonotype was recorded at least ten times. V is TRBV7-2 and J is TRBJ2-5; D remains ambiguous. V was trimmed by 3 bases and J by 5 bases, leaving 10 bases between them. The germline V gene encodes CDR1 SGHTA and CDR2 FQGNSA. The length of the CDR3 is 13 residues. This CDR3 reads CASSLSAWETQYF. The CDR3 DNA reads TGTGCCAGCAGCTTGTCAGCGTGGGAGACCCAGTACTTC.

J is TRBJ2-4 and V is TRBV29-1, with 9 positions matching TRBD1. V dropped 4 bases and J dropped 8; count of bases not matched to a gene: 3. Germline V gene sequence: CDR1 SQVTM, CDR2 ANQGSEA. The CDR3 spans 12 residues. CDR3 sequence reads: CSVGTGDDIQYF. CDR3 nucleotides: TGCAGCGTTGGGACAGGGGACGACATTCAGTACTTC.

V gene TRBV20-1 combines with J gene TRBJ2-7, with TRBD2 identical over 10 bases. This CDR3 is built from 15 residues. V gave up 3 bases and J gave up 4 bases; unmatched junction bases: 9. Germline CDR1 is DFQATT and CDR2 is SNEGSKA (reference sequence). Here the CDR3 DNA reads TGCAGTGCTAGGGTAGCGGGGGGCCTGGGGTACGAGCAGTACTTC. Its translation is CSARVAGGLGYEQYF.

The chain carries TRBV20-1 and TRBJ1-2, with 8 bases identical to TRBD1. Germline trimming cut 3 bases from V and 3 bases from J; bases unmatched to any gene: 6. The CDR3 is made up of 14 amino acids. In germline, CDR1 is DFQATT, CDR2 SNEGSKA (reference sequence). CDR3: CSASQGAAHYGYTF. The DNA for the CDR3 is TGCAGTGCTAGTCAGGGGGCCGCTCACTATGGCTACACCTTC.

This clonotype has a count of ten or more. This chain joins TRBV27 and TRBJ1-1; D gene ambiguous. Between the trimmed V and J ends, which lost 3 bases and 0 bases, there was a span of 17 bases. The length of the CDR3 is 17 residues. Germline-derived CDR1 and CDR2 are MNHEY and SMNVEV (reference sequence). CDR3 sequence (DNA): TGTGCCAGCAGTTTCCGCGTCCCAACAGAGTTGAACACTGAAGCTTTCTTT. It codes for CASSFRVPTELNTEAFF.

This clonotype was seen a handful of times. The chain carries TRBV20-1 and TRBJ2-5, with no clear D. CDR3 size: 11 residues. The germline V gene encodes CDR1 DFQATT and CDR2 SNEGSKA (reference sequence). V was pared by 1 base and J by 6 bases, with 6 bases between. CDR3 sequence reads: CSARVRQTQYF. The CDR3 coding sequence is TGCAGTGCTAGAGTACGGCAGACCCAGTACTTC.

The rearrangement joins TRBV7-2 to TRBJ1-1; 7 bases fit TRBD1. The trim removed 5 bases at V and 1 base at J, leaving 13 bases unmatched. The germline V gene encodes CDR1 SGHTA and CDR2 FQGNSA. CDR3 length equals 17 residues. CDR3 sequence: CASSVHRGRRANTEAFF. Here the CDR3 DNA reads TGTGCCAGCAGCGTCCACAGGGGTCGACGGGCGAACACTGAAGCTTTCTTT.

This clonotype was detected many times. The chain has TRBV7-9 and TRBJ1-2; perhaps TRBD1 as D (6 bases). There are 14 residues in the CDR3. Looked up from germline, CDR1 is SEHNR and CDR2 is FQNEAQ (reference sequence). V was pared by 3 bases and J by 5 bases, with 13 bases between. The CDR3 protein is CASSFLSGDYGYTF. The CDR3 region has the DNA TGTGCCAGCAGCTTTCTGTCAGGGGATTATGGCTACACCTTC.

The chain is built from TRBV4-1 and TRBJ2-1; D remains unclear. Per germline, CDR1 MGHRA and CDR2 YSYEKL. The V end lost 2 bases, the J end lost 6 bases, and 8 bases lay between the germline ends. CDR3 size: 13 residues. CDR3 in amino acids: CASSQRVGNEQFF. CDR3 nucleotides: TGCGCCAGCAGCCAAAGGGTCGGCAATGAGCAGTTCTTC.

The V gene is TRBV2, the J gene TRBJ2-7; 10 positions match TRBD2. Germline trimming cut 4 bases from V and 2 bases from J; bases unmatched to any gene: 5. The CDR3 runs 15 residues. The germline V gene encodes CDR1 SNHLY and CDR2 FYNNEI. CDR3 sequence (DNA): TGTGCCAGCAGTGCTAGCGGGAGTGGAGCCTACGAGCAGTACTTC. It codes for CASSASGSGAYEQYF.

The chain recombines TRBV3-1 with TRBJ2-1; 7 nucleotides agree with TRBD2. The J segment lost 7 bases and the V segment lost 10 bases, leaving 10 bases of the junction unmatched. Germline V gene lookup returns CDR1 LGHDT and CDR2 YNNKEL (reference sequence). CDR3 length: 13 amino acids. CDR3 sequence: CATSKAGGNEQFF. CDR3 bases: TGTGCCACCTCCAAGGCCGGGGGGAATGAGCAGTTCTTC.

Many counts were recorded for this clonotype. The CDR3: CSALQRGFAEAFF. The CDR3 DNA reads as TGCAGCGCCCTACAGCGGGGTTTCGCTGAAGCTTTCTTT. V gene TRBV29-1 combines with J gene TRBJ1-1; D not certain. V lost 7 bases and J 6 bases, leaving 18 bases between the germline ends. The germline gives CDR1 SQVTM, CDR2 ANQGSEA. The CDR3 is 13 residues long.

The table lists this clonotype with many counts. The rearrangement uses TRBV10-3 and TRBJ2-7; no firm D call. From germline, CDR1 is ENHRY and CDR2 SYGVKD. The CDR3 loop spans 12 amino acids. V lost 2 bases to trimming and J lost 2 bases, with 4 bases between them. The CDR3 sequence is CAISEMPYEQYF. In DNA, the CDR3 is TGTGCCATCAGTGAGATGCCCTACGAGCAGTACTTC.

This clonotype came up many times. The chain links TRBV20-1 to TRBJ1-6, with 12 bases matching TRBD1. This CDR3 region has 14 residues. The ends lost 1 base at V and 9 bases at J; junction bases unmatched: 1. Germline V gene data show CDR1 as DFQATT and CDR2 as SNEGSKA (reference sequence). The DNA of the CDR3 is TGCAGTGCTAGAGGGGACAGGGGGCTTTCACCCCTCCACTTT. It specifies CSARGDRGLSPLHF.

Many counts were recorded for this clonotype. The rearrangement joins TRBV4-2 to TRBJ2-1; either TRBD1 or TRBD2 may supply D (5 bases each). V lost 5 bases and J lost 7, with 15 bases in between. CDR3 length: 14 residues. The germline V gene encodes CDR1 LGHNA and CDR2 YNFKEQ. CDR3 region: CASSKGPLGNEQFF. The CDR3 DNA follows: TGTGCCAGCAGCAAGGGACCGCTGGGAAATGAGCAGTTCTTC.

This clonotype has ten or more counts. V and J are TRBV20-1 and TRBJ2-7; no clear D. Germline CDR1 is DFQATT and CDR2 is SNEGSKA (reference sequence). V gave up 5 bases and J gave up 3 bases, with 5 bases separating them. This CDR3 has 10 amino acids. CDR3 residues: CSALLYEQYF. The CDR3 nucleotides are TGCAGTGCTCTTCTCTACGAGCAGTACTTC.

V and J are TRBV15 and TRBJ2-5; D tentatively fits TRBD1 or TRBD2 (5 bases each). Germline V CDR1 and CDR2: LNHNV, YYDKDF (reference sequence). This CDR3 has 15 residues. V lost 0 bases and J 1 base, leaving 9 bases between the germline ends. DNA of the CDR3: TGTGCCACCAGCAGAGATCTCGGGGCCCAAGAGACCCAGTACTTC. This codes for CATSRDLGAQETQYF.